These T cell receptor beta chains were read from a single sample in a study of identical twins. TCRdb re-derived calls from the 5' RACE reads in MiXCR, one entry per CDR3 protein. The sample holds roughly 230,000 distinct CDR3 sequences, around 8.3% seen once. Separately, the same data were catalogued under a study of yellow fever vaccine responses in identical twins.

Sequencing was performed on CD8+ T cells sorted from blood. All receptors derive from a woman between 18 and 29 years old in good health. Both conserved end residues are part of each CDR3. The D gene is left open where the match is weak. The listing skips clone size in some rows; elsewhere it reads once, few, many or a size class.

D gene: TRBD2; V gene: TRBV27; J gene: TRBJ2-3; clone size: few; CDR3 DNA: TGTGCCAGCAGTCTCGTTGCGGGGGATGGACATACGCAGTATTTT; CDR3 protein: CASSLVAGDGHTQYF
D gene: TRBD2; V gene: TRBV7-2; J gene: TRBJ2-3; clone size: -; CDR3 DNA: TGTGCCAGCAGCTTATTGTTCGGCGGGAGCGGCGCAGATACGCAGTATTTT; CDR3 protein: CASSLLFGGSGADTQYF
D gene: -; V gene: TRBV20-1; J gene: TRBJ2-7; clone size: -; CDR3 DNA: TGCAGTGCTAGAGGGGACTGGGGGTACGAGCAGTACTTC; CDR3 protein: CSARGDWGYEQYF
D gene: -; V gene: TRBV3-1; J gene: TRBJ2-7; clone size: many; CDR3 DNA: TGTGCCAGCAGCCAAATAGGAGGTAGTAGAACCTACGAGCAGTACTTC; CDR3 protein: CASSQIGGSRTYEQYF
D gene: TRBD2; V gene: TRBV18; J gene: TRBJ2-3; clone size: -; CDR3 DNA: TGTGCCAGCTCACCAGAGCTAGCGGGAGGAACAGATACGCAGTATTTT; CDR3 protein: CASSPELAGGTDTQYF
D gene: -; V gene: TRBV3-1; J gene: TRBJ2-5; clone size: once; CDR3 DNA: TGTGCCAGCAGCCAAGGTCAAAAGACCCAGTACTTC; CDR3 protein: CASSQGQKTQYF
D gene: TRBD1; V gene: TRBV28; J gene: TRBJ2-5; clone size: -; CDR3 DNA: TGTGCCAGCAGTCCGGGACAGGGGGCTCTGGAGACCCAGTACTTC; CDR3 protein: CASSPGQGALETQYF
D gene: -; V gene: TRBV27; J gene: TRBJ2-3; clone size: many; CDR3 DNA: TGTGCCAGCAGTTTTCTCGGGGCAGATACGCAGTATTTT; CDR3 protein: CASSFLGADTQYF
D gene: TRBD1; V gene: TRBV7-9; J gene: TRBJ1-1; clone size: few; CDR3 DNA: TGTGCCAGCAGCTTATTAGGAGGGGGCATGAACACTGAAGCTTTCTTT; CDR3 protein: CASSLLGGGMNTEAFF
D gene: -; V gene: TRBV20-1; J gene: TRBJ1-2; clone size: -; CDR3 DNA: TGCAGTGCTAGAGATCTAGGGGGGTACTATGGCTACACCTTC; CDR3 protein: CSARDLGGYYGYTF
D gene: -; V gene: TRBV13; J gene: TRBJ2-3; clone size: -; CDR3 DNA: TGTGCCAGCAGCTTACTACCGGTGGGCACAGATACGCAGTATTTT; CDR3 protein: CASSLLPVGTDTQYF
D gene: TRBD2; V gene: TRBV7-9; J gene: TRBJ2-3; clone size: -; CDR3 DNA: TGTGCCAGCAGCTTAGGGACTAGCGGACCCACAGATACGCAGTATTTT; CDR3 protein: CASSLGTSGPTDTQYF
D gene: -; V gene: TRBV5-1; J gene: TRBJ2-2; clone size: many; CDR3 DNA: TGCGCCAGCAGCTTGGCCCCGGGGAACACCGGGGAGCTGTTTTTT; CDR3 protein: CASSLAPGNTGELFF
D gene: TRBD1; V gene: TRBV6-1; J gene: TRBJ2-2; clone size: few; CDR3 DNA: TGTGCCAGCAGTGGCCCCGGGACAGGGATCGCCGGGGAGCTGTTTTTT; CDR3 protein: CASSGPGTGIAGELFF
D gene: TRBD2; V gene: TRBV4-3; J gene: TRBJ2-1; clone size: many; CDR3 DNA: TGCGCCAGCAGCCCGTCCCTACTAGCGGGAGGGTACAATGAGCAGTTCTTC; CDR3 protein: CASSPSLLAGGYNEQFF
D gene: -; V gene: TRBV7-9; J gene: TRBJ2-1; clone size: few; CDR3 DNA: TGTGCCAGCTGCCCCCGGGACACCCCCAATGAGCAGTTCTTC; CDR3 protein: CASCPRDTPNEQFF
D gene: TRBD1; V gene: TRBV7-6; J gene: TRBJ2-5; clone size: -; CDR3 DNA: TGTGCCAGCAGCTTCCGGGACAGGGGAATTGCAGAGACCCAGTACTTC; CDR3 protein: CASSFRDRGIAETQYF
D gene: -; V gene: TRBV2; J gene: TRBJ2-6; clone size: -; CDR3 DNA: TGTGCCAGCAAAGCTCCGGGGACTTCAAGCTCTGGGGCCAACGTCCTGACTTTC; CDR3 protein: CASKAPGTSSSGANVLTF
D gene: -; V gene: TRBV4-1; J gene: TRBJ1-1; clone size: few; CDR3 DNA: TGCGCCAGCAGCCACACCCGGGAAGCAACTTCTGAAGCTTTCTTT; CDR3 protein: CASSHTREATSEAFF
D gene: -; V gene: TRBV3-1; J gene: TRBJ2-2; clone size: few; CDR3 DNA: TGTGCCAGCAGCCAAGGTGAGGACAGCTACACCGGGGAGCTGTTTTTT; CDR3 protein: CASSQGEDSYTGELFF
D gene: -; V gene: TRBV7-7; J gene: TRBJ2-2; clone size: -; CDR3 DNA: TGTGCTAGCAGCTTTAAGGGGACATCTATCCCGGGCCTGAACACCGGGGAGCTGTTTTTT; CDR3 protein: CASSFKGTSIPGLNTGELFF
D gene: -; V gene: TRBV7-3; J gene: TRBJ2-7; clone size: -; CDR3 DNA: TGTGCCAGCAGACCGGCCCGGGGGAGCTCCTACGAGCAGTACTTC; CDR3 protein: CASRPARGSSYEQYF
D gene: -; V gene: TRBV7-8; J gene: TRBJ2-2; clone size: many; CDR3 DNA: TGTGCCAGCAATCCACCTCTCTATGGTGGGGAGCTGTTTTTT; CDR3 protein: CASNPPLYGGELFF
D gene: -; V gene: TRBV29-1; J gene: TRBJ2-5; clone size: few; CDR3 DNA: TGCAGCGTCTCGGAGACCCAGTACTTC; CDR3 protein: CSVSETQYF
D gene: TRBD1; V gene: TRBV28; J gene: TRBJ1-2; clone size: many; CDR3 DNA: TGTGCCAGCAGCCTTGGGACAGAAAATCACTATGGCTACACCTTC; CDR3 protein: CASSLGTENHYGYTF
D gene: -; V gene: TRBV27; J gene: TRBJ2-2; clone size: few; CDR3 DNA: TGTGCCAGCAGGTTCCGGGGCCCCGGGGAGCTGTTTTTT; CDR3 protein: CASRFRGPGELFF